These T cell receptor beta chains were read from a single sample in a study of T cells in Graves' hyperthyroidism and ophthalmopathy. TCRdb passed the multiplex PCR reads through MiXCR, listing each CDR3 protein once. The sample lists some 760,000 distinct CDR3 sequences, approximately 15% seen once, with more than 8.5% in the top ten. The specimen was blood. These receptors came from a woman between 18 and 29 years old with Graves' hyperthyroidism. CDR3s include the opening cysteine and the closing phenylalanine or tryptophan. The order of the fields is V gene, clone size, J gene, D gene, CDR3 protein, CDR3 DNA. The D gene is left open where the match is weak. A row's size may be missing; if present it is once, few, many or a size class.

v_call: TRBV9
clone_size: NA
j_call: TRBJ2-1
d_call: NA
cdr3_aa: CASTPAPGNEQFF
cdr3_nt: TGTGCCAGCACTCCAGCCCCCGGCAATGAGCAGTTCTTC

v_call: TRBV4-1
clone_size: NA
j_call: TRBJ1-5
d_call: NA
cdr3_aa: CASSQDGRGGQPQHF
cdr3_nt: TGCGCCAGCAGCCAAGATGGCAGGGGCGGTCAGCCCCAGCATTTT

v_call: TRBV30
clone_size: many
j_call: TRBJ1-2
d_call: TRBD1
cdr3_aa: CAWSVRGTGPGYTF
cdr3_nt: TGTGCCTGGAGTGTACGGGGGACAGGGCCCGGCTACACCTTC

v_call: TRBV4-3
clone_size: few
j_call: TRBJ2-3
d_call: NA
cdr3_aa: CASSQDTGSVMTDTQYF
cdr3_nt: TGCGCCAGCAGCCAAGATACGGGTAGCGTTATGACAGATACGCAGTATTTT

v_call: TRBV29-1
clone_size: many
j_call: TRBJ2-3
d_call: NA
cdr3_aa: CSVEGGGYGTDTQYF
cdr3_nt: TGCAGCGTTGAGGGAGGGGGTTATGGCACAGATACGCAGTATTTT

v_call: TRBV6-6
clone_size: NA
j_call: TRBJ2-1
d_call: NA
cdr3_aa: CASSYSMRTLSYNEQFF
cdr3_nt: TGTGCCAGCAGTTACTCGATGCGGACCCTCTCCTACAATGAGCAGTTCTTC

v_call: TRBV6-1
clone_size: many
j_call: TRBJ2-6
d_call: NA
cdr3_aa: CASREWQGGTSSGANVLTF
cdr3_nt: TGTGCCAGCAGAGAGTGGCAGGGCGGAACGAGCTCTGGGGCCAACGTCCTGACTTTC

v_call: TRBV18
clone_size: NA
j_call: TRBJ2-5
d_call: NA
cdr3_aa: CASPPQETQYF
cdr3_nt: TGTGCCAGCCCCCCTCAAGAGACCCAGTACTTC

v_call: TRBV6-1
clone_size: few
j_call: TRBJ2-2
d_call: TRBD1
cdr3_aa: CASRTGGMAGELFF
cdr3_nt: TGTGCCAGCCGGACAGGGGGAATGGCCGGGGAGCTGTTTTTT

v_call: TRBV19
clone_size: few
j_call: TRBJ2-3
d_call: NA
cdr3_aa: CASSILLSGVTDTQYF
cdr3_nt: TGTGCCAGTAGTATTCTACTATCGGGGGTCACAGATACGCAGTATTTT

v_call: TRBV7-9
clone_size: many
j_call: TRBJ2-1
d_call: TRBD1
cdr3_aa: CASSGQGALEQFF
cdr3_nt: TGTGCCAGCAGCGGTCAGGGGGCGCTTGAGCAGTTCTTC

v_call: TRBV6-2/TRBV6-3
clone_size: NA
j_call: TRBJ1-5
d_call: TRBD1
cdr3_aa: CASSYSIDRGQPQHF
cdr3_nt: TGTGCCAGCAGTTACTCGATAGACAGGGGGCAGCCCCAGCATTTT

v_call: TRBV3-1
clone_size: many
j_call: TRBJ2-1
d_call: TRBD1
cdr3_aa: CASSPGTARYNEQFF
cdr3_nt: TGTGCCAGCAGCCCAGGGACAGCACGCTACAATGAGCAGTTCTTC

v_call: TRBV27
clone_size: few
j_call: TRBJ1-1
d_call: NA
cdr3_aa: CASRRFGQNTEAFF
cdr3_nt: TGTGCCAGCAGGCGTTTCGGACAGAACACTGAAGCTTTCTTT

v_call: TRBV7-9
clone_size: many
j_call: TRBJ2-7
d_call: TRBD2
cdr3_aa: CASSISGTRWTRPYEQYF
cdr3_nt: TGTGCCAGCAGCATTTCGGGGACCAGGTGGACTAGACCTTACGAGCAGTACTTC

v_call: TRBV2
clone_size: many
j_call: TRBJ2-3
d_call: NA
cdr3_aa: CASSENGRTDTQYF
cdr3_nt: TGTGCCAGCAGTGAGAACGGGCGCACAGATACGCAGTATTTT

v_call: TRBV3-1
clone_size: once
j_call: TRBJ2-2
d_call: NA
cdr3_aa: CASKRGSANTRELFF
cdr3_nt: TGTGCCAGCAAAAGGGGGAGCGCGAACACCAGGGAGCTGTTTTTT

v_call: TRBV28
clone_size: NA
j_call: TRBJ2-5
d_call: TRBD1
cdr3_aa: CASSFSGTAQETQYF
cdr3_nt: TGTGCCAGCAGTTTTAGTGGGACAGCCCAAGAGACCCAGTACTTC

v_call: TRBV6-1
clone_size: few
j_call: TRBJ2-6
d_call: NA
cdr3_aa: CASSVFGANVLTF
cdr3_nt: TGTGCCAGCAGTGTTTTCGGGGCCAACGTCCTGACTTTC

v_call: TRBV12-3/TRBV12-4
clone_size: many
j_call: TRBJ2-1
d_call: NA
cdr3_aa: CASSFVWGNEQFF
cdr3_nt: TGTGCCAGCAGTTTTGTATGGGGGAATGAGCAGTTCTTC